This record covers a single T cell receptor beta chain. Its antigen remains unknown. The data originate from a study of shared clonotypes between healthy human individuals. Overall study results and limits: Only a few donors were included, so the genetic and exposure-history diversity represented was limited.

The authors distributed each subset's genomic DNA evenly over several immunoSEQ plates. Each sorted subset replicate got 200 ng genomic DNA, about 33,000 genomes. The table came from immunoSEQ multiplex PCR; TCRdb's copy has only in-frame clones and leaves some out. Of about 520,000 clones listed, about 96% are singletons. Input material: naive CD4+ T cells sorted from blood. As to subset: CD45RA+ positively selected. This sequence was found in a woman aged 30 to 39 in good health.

CDR3 nucleotide sequence: TGTGCCAGCAGCGCCCGAGGCACTAGAGTATCTGACGAGCAGTACTTC. Amino acids: CASSARGTRVSDEQYF. This rearrangement joins TRBV21-1 to TRBJ2-7; the D call of TRBD2 is as the table states it, not checked on the DNA. TRBV21-1 is given as a pseudogene. The CDR3 runs 16 residues.